Reported below is one T cell receptor (beta chain). The antigen remains unidentified. V dropped 0 bases and J dropped 5; count of bases not matched to a gene: 4. This CDR3 has 16 amino acids. Germline values: CDR1 SGHDT, CDR2 YYEEEE. This entry comes from a study of graft-versus-host responses after intestinal transplantation. Whole-study context: Following induction with anti-thymocyte globulin, all recipients were given tacrolimus and steroids for approximately 3 years.

Sequenced by immunoSEQ multiplex PCR; TCRdb stores in-frame clones only, minus some. Here the sample spans around 90,000 clones, 85% to 95% being singletons. The sequences come from unstimulated CD8+ T cells sorted from spleen or lymph node cells, collected before transplant. This receptor was taken from a human donor who was the organ donor for an intestinal transplant. V and J are TRBV5-6 and TRBJ2-1; 11 bases are shared with TRBD2. The CDR3 DNA sequence: TGTGCCAGCAGCTTGGCCCTGGGACTAGCGGACAATGAGCAGTTCTTC. Its translation: CASSLALGLADNEQFF.